The source of this T cell receptor beta chain is a study of T cell responses to AZD1222 COVID-19 vaccine. Germline CDR1 MDHEN, CDR2 SYDVKM. This CDR3 has 15 residues. V was trimmed by 3 bases and J by 2 bases, leaving 13 bases between them. Here immunoSEQ multiplex PCR was the method, and the copy in TCRdb shows in-frame clones only, minus some. The sample shows 50,000 to 70,000 clones, about 88% of them seen only once. The source of this sequence is an adult who received the AZD1222 COVID-19 vaccine. The sample was peripheral blood, taken 28 days after the second AZD1222 dose. The chain couples TRBV28 to TRBJ2-5, with D maybe TRBD2 (5 bases). In DNA form, the CDR3 reads TGTGCCAGCAGTTTCCCCGGGGTAGCGCAAGAGACCCAGTACTTC. Its translation: CASSFPGVAQETQYF.